This T cell receptor beta chain was retrieved from a study of identical twins. Study-wide findings and caveats: Donors were not followed over many years; analysis was cross-sectional.

Regarding this clonotype: What it recognizes is unknown.

TCRdb processed the 5' RACE reads anew with MiXCR; each CDR3 protein has one entry. The sample lists around 370,000 distinct CDR3 sequences, about 10% occurring once. The receptor's source is a woman aged 45 to 65 in good health. Material for sequencing was naive T cells sorted from blood.

The CDR3 is CSVATGARETQYF. The CDR3 nucleotides are TGCAGCGTTGCTACAGGGGCGCGAGAGACCCAGTACTTC. J is TRBJ2-5 and V is TRBV29-1, with 7 bases aligning to TRBD1. Looked up from germline, CDR1 is SQVTM and CDR2 is ANQGSEA. Losses at the gene ends were 4 bases for V and 4 bases for J; bases not matched to a gene: 6. This CDR3 has 13 amino acids.